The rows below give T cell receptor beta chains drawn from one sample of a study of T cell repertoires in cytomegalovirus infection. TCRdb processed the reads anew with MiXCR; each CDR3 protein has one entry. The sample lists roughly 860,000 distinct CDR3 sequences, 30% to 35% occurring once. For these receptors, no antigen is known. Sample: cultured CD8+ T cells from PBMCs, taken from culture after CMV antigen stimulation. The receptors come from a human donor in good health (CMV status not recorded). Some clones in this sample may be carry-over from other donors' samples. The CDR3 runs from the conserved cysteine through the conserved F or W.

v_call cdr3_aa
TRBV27 CASSSRGAGGSYNEQFF
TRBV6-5 CASSYAGGYDGYTF
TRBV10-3 CAISERDASTDTQYF
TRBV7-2 CASSRDRGDGYTF
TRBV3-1 CVSSSGDRYSYNEQFF
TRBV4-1 CASSQAKGKTQYF
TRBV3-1 CASSQVEAGRLGYTF
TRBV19 CASSMVRGGGNTEAFF
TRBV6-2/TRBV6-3 CASSHERTGHMNTEAFF
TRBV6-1 CASSPAPTLEGDTGELFF
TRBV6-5 CASSGYYEQYF
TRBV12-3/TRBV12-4 CASSFNPPTQGRGDTQYF
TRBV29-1 CSVEGSTGYEQYF
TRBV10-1 CASLRDLSLYGYTF
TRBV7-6 CASSLYPPPVNEQFF
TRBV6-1 CASSSQGENTEAFF
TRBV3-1 CANSQFTGRTADTQYF
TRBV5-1 CASSPGSYQETQYF
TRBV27 CASSLAVVDTQYF
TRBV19 CASSFLDRYTEAFF
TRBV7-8 CASSQGENQPQHF
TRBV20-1 CSARDMVAGASDTQYF
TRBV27 CASSPTPHRPQHF
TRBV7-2 CASSPGDRGIYEQYF
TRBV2 CASSDGEIYEQYF
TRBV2 CASKIRTSNQPQHF
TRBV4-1 CASTSGPYRDTDTQYF
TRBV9 CASSPTGDRFTYEQYF
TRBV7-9 CASSSDIF
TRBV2 CASSSSGGAGWDEQFF
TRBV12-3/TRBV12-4 CASSLVESDEQFF
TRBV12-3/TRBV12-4 CASTSTGEHYGYTF
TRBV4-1 CASSHHAAGPLGDTQYF
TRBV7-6 CASSAEAFGANVLTF
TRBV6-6 CASSYTGPMNTEAFF
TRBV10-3 CAISEPAKNQPQHF
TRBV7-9 CASRITGTSGGALGTDTQYF